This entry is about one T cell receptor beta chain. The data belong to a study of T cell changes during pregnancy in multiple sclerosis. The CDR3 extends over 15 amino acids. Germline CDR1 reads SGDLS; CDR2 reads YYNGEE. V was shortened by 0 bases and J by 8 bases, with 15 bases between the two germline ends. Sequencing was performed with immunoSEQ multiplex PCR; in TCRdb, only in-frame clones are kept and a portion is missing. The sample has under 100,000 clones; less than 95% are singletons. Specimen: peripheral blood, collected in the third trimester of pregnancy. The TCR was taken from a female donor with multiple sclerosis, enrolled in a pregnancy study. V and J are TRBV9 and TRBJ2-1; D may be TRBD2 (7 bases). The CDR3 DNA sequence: TGTGCCAGCAGCGTAGATGGGGGGGGGCCCGATGAGCAGTTCTTC. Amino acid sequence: CASSVDGGGPDEQFF.